This entry lists 21 T cell receptor beta chains sequenced from one sample in a study of CD8 T cells in ankylosing spondylitis. From the 5' RACE reads, TCRdb called clonotypes with MiXCR, one entry per CDR3 protein. The top ten hold under 8.5% of the sample, which has some 290,000 distinct CDR3 sequences, about 20% seen once. Source material: blood, either unsorted or a sorted T cell fraction (not recorded which). The source is a male donor with ankylosing spondylitis or in good health (not recorded which).

This clonotype was found a few times. The rearrangement uses TRBV18 and TRBJ2-3; TRBD1 aligns across 7 bases. The CDR3 has 14 amino acids. With 3 bases clipped from V and 3 bases from J, the junction kept 3 bases outside the gene matches. Germline lookup yields CDR1 KGHSH and CDR2 LQKENI. The CDR3 loop is CASSPSRGTDTQYF. In DNA form, the CDR3 reads TGTGCCAGCTCACCGAGCAGGGGGACAGATACGCAGTATTTT.

CDR3 in DNA: TGTGCCAGCCGATGGTCTAGCGGCTACAATGAGCAGTTCTTC. This gives the protein CASRWSSGYNEQFF. The chain carries TRBV5-8 and TRBJ2-1; TRBD2 matches at 7 bases. This CDR3 is 14 amino acids long. Germline assignment: CDR1 SGHTS and CDR2 YDEGEE. Unmatched junction bases numbered 7, after V lost 7 bases and J lost 3 bases.

This clonotype appeared a few times. The chain couples TRBV12-3 or TRBV12-4 to TRBJ2-5; D remains ambiguous. Trimming removed 5 bases from V and 0 bases from J, with 7 bases in between. This CDR3 comprises 13 residues. CDR3 in amino acids: CASSRTYQETQYF. The CDR3 nucleotides read TGTGCCAGCAGTCGCACGTACCAAGAGACCCAGTACTTC.

This clonotype appeared a few times. The chain combines TRBV5-5 with TRBJ2-2; 11 positions agree with TRBD2. CDR3 length: 17 residues. CDR1 is SGHKS and CDR2 is YYEKEE in the germline V gene (reference sequence). V shed 3 bases, J shed 1 base, and the junction held 5 bases outside the gene matches. For the CDR3, the DNA is TGTGCCAGCAGCTCCCCGGGACTAGCGGTGAACACCGGGGAGCTGTTTTTT. It encodes CASSSPGLAVNTGELFF.

This clonotype has more than one count but fewer than ten. The chain is built from TRBV5-1 and TRBJ2-5; D unclear. Trimming stripped 4 bases from V and 3 bases from J, with 10 bases between. CDR3 length: 13 amino acids. Germline CDR1 reads SGHRS; CDR2 reads YFSETQ. The CDR3 here is CASSKGTKETQYF. The CDR3 DNA reads as TGCGCCAGCAGCAAAGGAACAAAAGAGACCCAGTACTTC. The full variable domain, with the rest looked up from reference TRBV5-1 and TRBJ2-5, is KAGVTQTPRYLIKTRGQQVTLSCSPISGHRSVSWYQQTPGQGLQFLFEYFSETQRNKGNFPGRFSGRQFSNSRSEMNVSTLELGDSALYLCASSKGTKETQYFGPGTRLLVL.

This clonotype appeared a few times. This chain links TRBV7-8 with TRBJ2-1, with 13 bases identical to TRBD2. V was pared by 4 bases and J by 10 bases, with 7 bases of the junction left unmatched. The CDR3 runs to 15 residues. Germline CDR1 reads SGHVS; CDR2 reads FQNEAQ. CDR3 residues: CASSWVTSGGSEQFF. CDR3 nucleotides: TGTGCCAGCAGCTGGGTGACTAGCGGGGGGTCCGAGCAGTTCTTC.

The CDR3 here is CASSMRQETQYF. The CDR3 region has the DNA TGTGCCAGCAGCATGCGCCAAGAGACCCAGTACTTC. The chain employs TRBV7-9 and TRBJ2-5; no clear D. V was shortened by 5 bases and J by 1 base, with 5 bases between the two germline ends. The CDR3 runs 12 residues. CDR1 and CDR2 from the germline V gene are SEHNR and FQNEAQ (reference sequence).

This clonotype appeared a few times. The genes are TRBV24-1 and TRBJ2-5; the D call may be TRBD1 or TRBD2 (5 bases each). The V gene lost 2 bases and the J gene lost 5 bases, with 11 bases spanning the gap. CDR3 length: 14 residues. The germline gives CDR1 KGHDR, CDR2 SFDVKD. This chain's CDR3 is CATSDWGKGETQYF. The DNA of the CDR3 is TGTGCCACCAGTGATTGGGGGAAGGGTGAGACCCAGTACTTC.

This clonotype was picked up a small number of times. This chain joins TRBV5-1 and TRBJ1-1; D is ambiguous. Between the trimmed V and J ends, which lost 0 bases and 5 bases, there was a span of 11 bases. Germline values: CDR1 SGHRS, CDR2 YFSETQ. The CDR3 is made up of 14 amino acids. The CDR3 protein is CASSLVSGDTEAFF. In DNA, the CDR3 is TGCGCCAGCAGCTTGGTTTCCGGGGATACTGAAGCTTTCTTT.

This chain connects TRBV24-1 to TRBJ2-3; D uncertain. This CDR3 region has 17 residues. Between the trimmed V and J ends, which lost 4 bases and 2 bases, there was a span of 18 bases. Germline V gene data show CDR1 as KGHDR and CDR2 as SFDVKD. The CDR3: CATSDSGRTTFTDTQYF. The CDR3 region has the DNA TGTGCCACCAGTGACTCGGGCAGGACCACCTTCACAGATACGCAGTATTTT.

V and J are TRBV6-1 and TRBJ2-7, with 9 bases fitting TRBD2. CDR3 length: 15 amino acids. Germline V gene data show CDR1 as MNHNS and CDR2 as SASEGT. Germline trimming cut 0 bases from V and 4 bases from J; bases unmatched to any gene: 4. The CDR3 DNA follows: TGTGCCAGCAGTGAAGCTAGCGGGAGTGGGTACGAGCAGTACGTC. It yields the protein CASSEASGSGYEQYV.

The chain employs TRBV9 and TRBJ2-4; TRBD1 aligns across 9 bases. The CDR3 consists of 15 residues. Germline V CDR1 and CDR2: SGDLS, YYNGEE. V trimming: 2 bases; J trimming: 0 bases; junction bases outside the gene matches: 0. CDR3: CASSVGQGAKNIQYF. The CDR3 DNA reads TGTGCCAGCAGCGTGGGACAGGGAGCCAAAAACATTCAGTACTTC.

The chain uses TRBV9 and TRBJ2-7; 11 bases are shared with TRBD2. Trimming cost V 3 bases and J 3 bases; bases outside gene matches: 8. The CDR3 runs 16 residues. The germline V gene has CDR1 SGDLS and CDR2 YYNGEE. CDR3 residues: CASSEIAGGFNYEQYV. The DNA of the CDR3 is TGTGCCAGCAGCGAAATAGCGGGGGGGTTTAACTACGAGCAGTACGTC.

The chain combines TRBV10-2 with TRBJ2-7; D gene unclear. V was clipped by 3 bases and J by 0 bases, with 6 bases between them. CDR1 and CDR2 from the germline V gene are WSHSY and SAAADI. The CDR3 extends over 13 amino acids. CDR3 DNA sequence: TGCGCCAGCAGTGATGGGGTCTCCTACGAGCAGTACGTC. As protein: CASSDGVSYEQYV.

This clonotype was counted only a few times. The chain combines TRBV6-2 or TRBV6-3 with TRBJ1-1; possible D gene TRBD1, 5 bases. CDR3 size: 13 residues. The ends were cut back, 6 bases at V and 0 bases at J, with 8 bases in the middle. From germline, CDR1 is MNHEY and CDR2 SVGEGT. CDR3: CASRRGVNTEAFF. The CDR3 DNA is TGTGCCAGCAGGCGGGGGGTGAACACTGAAGCTTTCTTT.

A few counts support this clonotype. The chain is built from TRBV20-1 and TRBJ2-3, with D possibly being TRBD2 (6 bases). CDR3 length: 12 amino acids. V was pared by 5 bases and J by 5 bases, with 11 bases between. Germline V gene sequence: CDR1 DFQATT, CDR2 SNEGSKA (reference sequence). CDR3 sequence: CSAGRGRDTQYF. The CDR3, as DNA: TGCAGTGCTGGGCGGGGTAGAGATACGCAGTATTTT.

V is TRBV20-1 and J is TRBJ2-3; D possibly corresponds to TRBD1 (5 bases). The CDR3 contains 13 residues. The V end lost 6 bases, the J end lost 2 bases, and 12 bases lay between the germline ends. Germline CDR1 and CDR2: DFQATT and SNEGSKA (reference sequence). The CDR3 spells CSALDSYTDTQYF. In DNA form, the CDR3 reads TGCAGTGCCCTTGACAGCTACACAGATACGCAGTATTTT.

The chain joins TRBV6-1 to TRBJ1-6; the match to TRBD1 covers 11 bases. The germline V gene encodes CDR1 MNHNS and CDR2 SASEGT. This CDR3 has 17 amino acids. V dropped 6 bases and J dropped 7; count of bases not matched to a gene: 11. The CDR3 nucleotides read TGTGCCAGCAGCCTCTCGTCGGGGACAGGGGGGAATTCACCCCTCCACTTT. Amino acids: CASSLSSGTGGNSPLHF.

In its sample, this clonotype was seen many times. This sequence joins TRBV5-1 and TRBJ2-3; 9 bases fit TRBD1. Germline CDR1 reads SGHRS; CDR2 reads YFSETQ. The CDR3 totals 14 residues. With V trimmed by 7 bases and J by 1 base, 4 bases remained unmatched. The CDR3 loop is CASHGDRGTDTQYF. The CDR3, as DNA: TGCGCCAGCCACGGGGACAGGGGCACAGATACGCAGTATTTT. The complete variable domain, with remaining parts taken from reference TRBV5-1 and TRBJ2-3, reads KAGVTQTPRYLIKTRGQQVTLSCSPISGHRSVSWYQQTPGQGLQFLFEYFSETQRNKGNFPGRFSGRQFSNSRSEMNVSTLELGDSALYLCASHGDRGTDTQYFGPGTRLTVL.

In its sample, this clonotype was seen once. The gene calls are TRBV3-1 and TRBJ1-4; 7 bases line up with TRBD1. The germline V gene encodes CDR1 LGHDT and CDR2 YNNKEL (reference sequence). The CDR3 contains 16 residues. Unmatched junction bases numbered 11, after V lost 3 bases and J lost 7 bases. This CDR3 is CASSHKLGTATEKLFF. The CDR3 bases are TGTGCCAGCAGCCATAAACTCGGGACAGCAACTGAAAAACTGTTTTTT.

This clonotype showed up just a few times. The chain uses TRBV5-1 and TRBJ2-5; TRBD1 or TRBD2 may be the D gene (5 bases each). The CDR3 extends over 14 amino acids. The germline V and J ends were trimmed by 4 bases and 1 base, with 11 bases remaining between them. Germline V lookup: CDR1 SGHRS, CDR2 YFSETQ. This CDR3 reads CASSHGAAQETQYF. Here the CDR3 DNA reads TGCGCCAGCAGCCACGGGGCGGCCCAAGAGACCCAGTACTTC. The variable domain in full, with the rest retrieved from reference TRBV5-1 and TRBJ2-5, is KAGVTQTPRYLIKTRGQQVTLSCSPISGHRSVSWYQQTPGQGLQFLFEYFSETQRNKGNFPGRFSGRQFSNSRSEMNVSTLELGDSALYLCASSHGAAQETQYFGPGTRLLVL.